The TCR beta chain described here comes from a study of tumor-infiltrating lymphocytes in oesophageal squamous cell carcinoma. There are 13 residues in the CDR3. CDR1 and CDR2 from the germline V gene are SGHVS and FNYEAQ. Each CDR3 protein is one row after TCRdb ran MiXCR on the PCR reads. The sample lists 20,000 to 25,000 distinct CDR3 sequences; approximately 34% were seen once. The chain has TRBV7-6 and TRBJ2-1; tentatively, D is TRBD1 (5 bases). The tail of the sequence fits TRBJ2-7 better, so the J call may be wrong. The sample taken for sequencing was esophageal tumor tissue. The TCR sequence derives from a female donor with esophageal squamous cell carcinoma. The CDR3, as DNA: TGTGCCAGCAGCTTACCCGACAGTTACGAGCAGTACTTC. Amino acids: CASSLPDSYEQYF.